The source of this T cell receptor beta chain is a study of T-cell memory formation after mild COVID-19. On the study more broadly: TCR clusters mostly belonged to single donors.

In its sample, this clonotype was seen many times. No antigen is known for it. The germline CDR1 and CDR2 sequences are ENHRY and SYGVKD. Between the trimmed V and J ends, which lost 10 bases and 2 bases, there was a span of 16 bases. The CDR3 spans 14 residues. TCRdb reanalysed the 5' RACE reads using MiXCR and keeps one entry per CDR3 protein. The repertoire holds 280,000 or so distinct CDR3 sequences, with more than 15% as singletons. Overall study results and limits: Clonal second-wave expansions that peaked on day 37 had unconfirmed SARS-CoV-2 specificity. Later expanders leaned CD4+, whereas clones that contracted between day 15 and 85 were balanced CD4/CD8.

The sequence was collected from a young man who had mild COVID-19 (a few samples of this study predate the infection). Cell type and time point are not known. Sequences were obtained from PBMCs or a T cell subset sorted from them (not recorded which). The chain is built from TRBV10-3 and TRBJ2-3; either TRBD1 or TRBD2 may fit D (5 bases each). CDR3 in DNA: TGTGCCACCTGCCGGGGCCCCAACACAGATACGCAGTATTTT. It is translated as CATCRGPNTDTQYF.